This T cell receptor (beta chain) originates from a study of blood T cell repertoires in COVID-19 (dated by TCRdb to about 2020). Study-wide context: Samples from collaborators originated in the United States, Italy and Spain and spanned both the acute and convalescent phases of COVID-19. The material from the prospective study consisted of cDNA or gDNA derived from T cells, B-cell-depleted T cells, or PBMCs. Deeply sampled blood TCRbeta repertoires from subjects exposed to, actively infected with, or recovered from COVID-19 were included in the dataset. The repertoires were made available in a free public database intended to serve as a resource for research on the immune response to SARS-CoV-2. Samples were obtained from the ongoing ImmuneRACE study (first 160 participants) and from over 1,000 subjects provided by 6 global collaborators. Sample metadata almost always included a de-identified subject ID, COVID-19 status, age in years and sex. Where available, HLA class I and class II types were obtained from metadata supplied by the sample provider rather than from assay-based typing.

The collaborating institutions used their own protocols to collect whole blood in K2EDTA tubes. For TCRbeta analysis, collaborators shipped samples in one of three forms: frozen whole blood, isolated PBMCs, or DNA extracted from either of those sample types. The CDR1 and CDR2 encoded by the germline V gene are KGHSH and LQKENI. Inclusive of the bounding cysteine and phenylalanine, the CDR3 is 17 residues long. Just the 51-base CDR3 DNA is kept, in frame starting at base 1. V and J are truncated by 2 bases and 3 bases respectively, leaving an intervening sequence of 18 bases. What the study reported, not specific to this receptor: The quantity of clinical and demographic metadata differed by source and by participant and was supplied without curation.

The immunoSEQ Assay, a bias-controlled multiplex PCR, was used to amplify TCRbeta CDR3 regions from genomic DNA. As for the original processing: Within the assay, amplification of reference gene primers was used to estimate how many nucleated cells each sample contained. To quantify the absolute abundance of each unique TCRbeta CDR3 rearrangement, sequence reads were collapsed and filtered. Productive Simpson clonality was computed per sample as the square root of Simpson's diversity index over productive rearrangements. TCRdb re-hosts the immuneACCESS table, in-frame sequences only. Its copies lack some clones; in the studies checked, an unresolved V gene accounts for under half of them, and the cause for the rest is not known. V and J calls and clone size are given by that table; D and trimming were obtained from the DNA. The sample table records about 59,000 clones; 70% to 85% of these occur just once. The ten largest clones take up 8.5% to 10% of the sample.

A remark on this clone: This clone's antigen is unknown. It has no much larger one-base neighbor in the sample; base qualities were not kept.

The chain is encoded by TRBV18 joined to TRBJ2-3; the D gene is perhaps TRBD2, from 5 matching bases. The sample was peripheral blood. This sequence was found in a human donor in a cohort sampled during active COVID-19. This receptor has the CDR3 CASSPGEGNRWTDTQYF. The sequence in DNA is TGTGCCAGCTCACCAGGTGAGGGCAACCGGTGGACAGATACGCAGTATTTT.